The next 9 T cell receptor beta chains were all read from a single sample in a study of OX40 agonist ivuxolimab in advanced cancers. Library creation used the immunoSEQ multiplex PCR assay. In its TCRdb copy, this immuneACCESS table keeps in-frame sequences only and misses some clones. Where compared with another copy, unresolved V genes explain less than half of these, and the others have no known cause. This sample has about 36,000 clones in its table, and approximately 79% of those were observed once. Approximately 10% of the sample goes to the ten largest clones. The source material was CD4+ or CD8+ T cells sorted from blood, sampled in a trial of the OX40 agonist ivuxolimab. The source is an adult with an advanced solid tumor such as melanoma, head and neck, liver or kidney cancer.

The chain employs TRBV11-3 and TRBJ1-1; D remains ambiguous. Germline V gene sequence: CDR1 SGHNT, CDR2 YENEEA. V dropped 3 bases and J dropped 2 bases, with 7 bases sitting between them. The CDR3 has 13 residues. The CDR3 bases are TGTGCCAGCAGCTTTCAGGATAACACTGAAGCTTTCTTT. Protein sequence: CASSFQDNTEAFF.

The rearrangement links TRBV18 to TRBJ1-1; 8 bases are a match to TRBD1. CDR1 and CDR2 (germline): KGHSH, LQKENI. There are 16 residues in the CDR3. Trimming removed 4 bases from V and 1 base from J; junction bases left unmatched: 8. CDR3 sequence reads: CASSRNLDRANTEAFF. The CDR3 region has the DNA TGTGCCAGCTCACGAAATTTGGACAGGGCGAACACTGAAGCTTTCTTT.

The chain carries TRBV25-1 and TRBJ2-5; 12 nucleotides match TRBD2. V lost 1 base to trimming and J lost 3 bases; unmatched junction nucleotides: 6. The CDR3 runs to 17 residues. Germline CDR1 MGHDK, CDR2 SYGVNS. CDR3 amino acids: CASSEFESSGGEETQYF. In nucleotides, the CDR3 is TGTGCCAGCAGTGAATTTGAATCTAGCGGGGGGGAAGAGACCCAGTACTTC.

The CDR3 is CASSLTGFYYGYTF. CDR3 DNA sequence: TGCGCCAGCAGCTTGACAGGGTTCTACTATGGCTACACCTTC. This sequence joins TRBV5-1 and TRBJ1-2; D perhaps matches TRBD1 (6 bases). Trimming shortened V by 1 base and J by 3 bases, and 10 bases separated the two germline ends. The CDR3 sequence is 14 residues long. Germline CDR1 reads SGHRS; CDR2 reads YFSETQ.

Remarks on this clone: One junction end does not reproduce the germline sequence, and a read error may be involved. V is TRBV28 and J is TRBJ1-2, with D uncertain. The V gene's germline CDR1 is MDHEN and CDR2 SYDVKM. CDR3 size: 13 residues. The CDR3 loop reads CASSPPTNYGYTF. DNA of the CDR3: TGTGCCAGCAGTCCCCCCACTAATTATGGCTACACCTTC.

The rearrangement links TRBV5-1 to TRBJ2-7, with 7 nucleotides matching TRBD1. V was pared by 4 bases and J by 0 bases, with 7 bases of the junction left unmatched. This CDR3 has 15 residues. Germline loops: CDR1 SGHRS, CDR2 YFSETQ. CDR3 coding DNA: TGCGCCAGCAGCCCGGGACAGCCTATCTCCTACGAGCAGTACTTC. Protein: CASSPGQPISYEQYF.

The sample holds a few counts of this clone. The chain carries TRBV6-5 and TRBJ2-7, with D perhaps TRBD1 (5 bases). The CDR3 has 13 residues. Germline V gene data show CDR1 as MNHEY and CDR2 as SVGAGI. Trimming stripped 6 bases from V and 6 bases from J, with 15 bases between. The CDR3 DNA follows: TGTGCCAGCAGAACGCAGGGCACCGGCGAGCAGTACTTC. It is translated as CASRTQGTGEQYF.

The V gene is TRBV11-2, the J gene TRBJ1-2, with D hard to call. Germline CDR1 and CDR2: SGHAT and FQNNGV. Trimming removed 5 bases from V and 5 bases from J, with 9 bases in between. This CDR3 spans 12 amino acids. The CDR3 loop is CASSPGRYGYTF. The CDR3 DNA sequence: TGTGCCAGCAGCCCCGGACGGTATGGCTACACCTTC.

The V and J genes are TRBV30 and TRBJ1-2; D ambiguous. Germline loops: CDR1 GTSNPN, CDR2 SVGIG (reference sequence). V was clipped by 1 base and J by 2 bases, with 11 bases between them. The CDR3 is 14 residues long. The CDR3 region has the DNA TGTGCCTGGAGTGCGGACCTTGGCAACTATGGCTACACCTTC. Encoded protein: CAWSADLGNYGYTF. Looking up the rest from reference TRBV30 and TRBJ1-2 gives the full variable domain: SQTIHQWPATLVQPVGSPLSLECTVEGTSNPNLYWYRQAAGRGLQLLFYSVGIGQISSEVPQNLSASRPQDRQFILSSKKLLLSDSGFYLCAWSADLGNYGYTFGSGTRLTVV.